The 4 T cell receptor beta chains below all came from one sample that was sequenced in a study of cytomegalovirus exposure and HLA in healthy donors (dated by TCRdb to the late 2010s). Library generation was performed with the immunoSEQ multiplex PCR assay. Entries here come from immuneACCESS through TCRdb and include only in-frame sequences with V and J called. Some clones fail to appear in such tables; in the studies checked, an unresolved V gene covers under half of the shortfall, and the cause of the remainder is unknown. A total of about 260,000 clones appear in this sample, about 90% of them only once. The top ten clonotypes cover approximately 3% of the sample. Material: PBMCs. The origin of the receptors is a woman in her 30s in good health and CMV-seronegative.

The chain couples TRBV27 to TRBJ1-1; TRBD1 matches 8 bases. J was trimmed by 1 base and V by 5 bases; bases with no gene match: 3. In germline, CDR1 is MNHEY, CDR2 SMNVEV (reference sequence). The CDR3 sequence is 14 residues long. The CDR3 is CASSRGQANTEAFF. CDR3 nucleotides: TGTGCCAGCAGTAGGGGACAGGCGAACACTGAAGCTTTCTTT.

The chain recombines TRBV5-6 with TRBJ2-5; 12 bases map to TRBD2. Per germline, CDR1 SGHDT and CDR2 YYEEEE. The CDR3 is made up of 18 amino acids. Germline trimming cut 6 bases from V and 2 bases from J; bases unmatched to any gene: 14. The CDR3, as DNA: TGTGCCAGCACCGCACTAGCGGGAGGCCTCCGAGGACAAGAGACCCAGTACTTC. Protein: CASTALAGGLRGQETQYF.

The V and J genes are TRBV13 and TRBJ2-5; D remains ambiguous. The germline CDR1 and CDR2 sequences are PRHDT and FYEKMQ (reference sequence). V was clipped by 5 bases and J by 5 bases, with 9 bases between them. This CDR3 region has 12 residues. The CDR3 loop is CASSHLGETQYF. The CDR3 DNA follows: TGTGCCAGCAGCCACCTCGGGGAGACCCAGTACTTC.

The rearrangement uses TRBV5-1 and TRBJ2-5; 9 bases agree with TRBD1. CDR1 and CDR2 (germline): SGHRS, YFSETQ. With V trimmed by 0 bases and J by 4 bases, 4 bases remained unmatched. This CDR3 has 15 amino acids. As DNA, the CDR3 is TGCGCCAGCAGCTTGGCCGGGACAGGGCGAGAGACCCAGTACTTC. Amino acids: CASSLAGTGRETQYF. The full variable domain, in which reference TRBV5-1 and TRBJ2-5 provide the parts outside the CDR3, is KAGVTQTPRYLIKTRGQQVTLSCSPISGHRSVSWYQQTPGQGLQFLFEYFSETQRNKGNFPGRFSGRQFSNSRSEMNVSTLELGDSALYLCASSLAGTGRETQYFGPGTRLLVL.